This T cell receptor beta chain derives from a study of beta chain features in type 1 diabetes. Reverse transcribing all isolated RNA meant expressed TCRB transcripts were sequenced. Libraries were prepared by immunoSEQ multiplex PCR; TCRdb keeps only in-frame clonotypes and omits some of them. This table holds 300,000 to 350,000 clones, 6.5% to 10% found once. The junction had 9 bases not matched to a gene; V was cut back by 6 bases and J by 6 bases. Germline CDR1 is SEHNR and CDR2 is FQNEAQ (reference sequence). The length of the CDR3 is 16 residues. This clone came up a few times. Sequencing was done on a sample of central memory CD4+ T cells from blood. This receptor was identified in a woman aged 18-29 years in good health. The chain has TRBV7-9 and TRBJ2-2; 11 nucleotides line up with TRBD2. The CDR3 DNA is TGTGCCAGCAGACCGGGACTAGCGGACGTAGCCGGGGAGCTGTTTTTT. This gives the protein CASRPGLADVAGELFF.